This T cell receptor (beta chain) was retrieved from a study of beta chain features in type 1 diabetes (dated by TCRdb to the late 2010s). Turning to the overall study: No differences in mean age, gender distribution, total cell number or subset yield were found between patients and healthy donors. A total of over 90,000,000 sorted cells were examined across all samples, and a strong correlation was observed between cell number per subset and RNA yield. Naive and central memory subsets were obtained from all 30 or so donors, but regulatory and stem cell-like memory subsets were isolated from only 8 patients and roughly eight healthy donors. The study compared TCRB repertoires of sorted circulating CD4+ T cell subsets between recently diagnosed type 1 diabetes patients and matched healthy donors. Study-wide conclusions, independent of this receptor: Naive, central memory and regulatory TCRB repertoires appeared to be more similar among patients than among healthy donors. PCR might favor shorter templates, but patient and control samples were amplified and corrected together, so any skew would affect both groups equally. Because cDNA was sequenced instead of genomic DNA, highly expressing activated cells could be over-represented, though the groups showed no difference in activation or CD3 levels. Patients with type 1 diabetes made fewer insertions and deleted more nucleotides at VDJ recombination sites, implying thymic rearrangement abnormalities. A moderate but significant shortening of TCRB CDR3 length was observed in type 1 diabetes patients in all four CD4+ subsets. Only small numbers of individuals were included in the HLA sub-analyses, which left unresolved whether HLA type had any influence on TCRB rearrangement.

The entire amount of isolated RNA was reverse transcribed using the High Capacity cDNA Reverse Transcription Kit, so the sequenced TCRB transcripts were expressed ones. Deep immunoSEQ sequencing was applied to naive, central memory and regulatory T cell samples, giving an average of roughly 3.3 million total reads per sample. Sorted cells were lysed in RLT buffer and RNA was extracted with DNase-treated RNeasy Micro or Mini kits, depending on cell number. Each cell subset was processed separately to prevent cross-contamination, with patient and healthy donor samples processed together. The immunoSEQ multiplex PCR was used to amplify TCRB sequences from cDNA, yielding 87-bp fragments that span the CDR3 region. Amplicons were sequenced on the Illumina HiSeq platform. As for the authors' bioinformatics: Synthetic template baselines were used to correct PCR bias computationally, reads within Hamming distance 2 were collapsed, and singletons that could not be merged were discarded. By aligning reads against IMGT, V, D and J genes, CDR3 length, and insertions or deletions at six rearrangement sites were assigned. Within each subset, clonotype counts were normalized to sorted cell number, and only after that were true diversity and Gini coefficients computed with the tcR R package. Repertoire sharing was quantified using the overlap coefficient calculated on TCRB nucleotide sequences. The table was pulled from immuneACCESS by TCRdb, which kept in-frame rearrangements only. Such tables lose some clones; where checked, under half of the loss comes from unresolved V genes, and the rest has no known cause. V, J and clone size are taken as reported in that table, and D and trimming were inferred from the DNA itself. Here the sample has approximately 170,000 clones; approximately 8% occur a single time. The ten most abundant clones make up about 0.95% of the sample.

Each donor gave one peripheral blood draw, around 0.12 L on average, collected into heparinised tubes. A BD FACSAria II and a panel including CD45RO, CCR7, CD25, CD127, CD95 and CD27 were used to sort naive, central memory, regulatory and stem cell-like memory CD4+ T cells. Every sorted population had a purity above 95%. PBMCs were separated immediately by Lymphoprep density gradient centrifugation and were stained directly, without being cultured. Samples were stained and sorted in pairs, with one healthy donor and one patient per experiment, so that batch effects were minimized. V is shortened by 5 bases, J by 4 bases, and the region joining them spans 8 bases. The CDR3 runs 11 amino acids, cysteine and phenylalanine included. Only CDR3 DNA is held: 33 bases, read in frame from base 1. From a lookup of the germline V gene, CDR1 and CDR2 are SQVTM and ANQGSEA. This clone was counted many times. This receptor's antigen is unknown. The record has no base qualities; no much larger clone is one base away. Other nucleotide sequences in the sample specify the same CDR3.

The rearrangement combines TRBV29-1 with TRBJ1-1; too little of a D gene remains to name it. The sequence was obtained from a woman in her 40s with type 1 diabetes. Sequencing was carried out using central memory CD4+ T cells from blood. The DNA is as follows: TGCAGCGTTCGGGAAGGCACTGAAGCTTTCTTT. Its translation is CSVREGTEAFF.